Listed below are T cell receptor beta chains from one sample, sequenced in a study of T cell responses to AZD1222 COVID-19 vaccine. Sequencing was performed with immunoSEQ multiplex PCR; in TCRdb, only in-frame clones are kept and a portion is missing. The sample yields 150,000 to 200,000 clones, about 85% seen once. The sample consisted of peripheral blood, taken on day 0 of AZD1222 vaccination. These receptors originate from an adult in good health. Both conserved end residues are part of each CDR3. Each record gives: J gene, V gene, clone size, D gene, CDR3 DNA, CDR3 protein. A D gene is named only where the DNA matches it firmly. Expanded clones are given a class, and other clones once, few, many or no size at all.

>TRBJ1-2|TRBV5-4|few|.
TGTGCCAGCAGCTTTGTGAAAGGGTATGGCTACACCTTC
CASSFVKGYGYTF
>TRBJ1-1|TRBV6-6|.|.
TGTGCCAGCGTCCAAGGGGAAGTTATGAACACTGAAGCTTTCTTT
CASVQGEVMNTEAFF
>TRBJ1-5|TRBV19|medium-sized|.
TGTGCCAGTAGTCGTACCCCTAGCAATCAGCCCCAGCATTTT
CASSRTPSNQPQHF
>TRBJ2-2|TRBV2|.|TRBD2
TGTGCCAGCACCCCCCTCCCGGGTAGCGGGATTGACACCGGGGAGCTGTTTTTT
CASTPLPGSGIDTGELFF
>TRBJ1-4|TRBV27|once|.
TGTGCCAGCAGTTTAGGCCCGCAGGGTGGGAGAAAACTGTTTTTT
CASSLGPQGGRKLFF
>TRBJ2-7|TRBV3-1/TRBV3-2|.|.
TGTGCCAGCAGCCAAGAGGGGGTGGTCGGGCAGTACTTC
CASSQEGVVGQYF
>TRBJ2-3|TRBV7-6|.|TRBD2
TGTGCCAGCAGCTTTTCCCGGGGGGATTTCACTCCCCTAGAAGATACGCAGTATTTT
CASSFSRGDFTPLEDTQYF
>TRBJ2-2|TRBV6-5|.|.
TGTGCCTGCTGGGGGCCGAACACCGGGGAGCTGTTTTTT
CACWGPNTGELFF
>TRBJ1-2|TRBV6-5|.|.
TGTGCCAGCGGGACTTTAAATGGCTACACCTTC
CASGTLNGYTF
>TRBJ1-4|TRBV3-1/TRBV3-2|.|.
TGTGCCAGCAGCCAAGGGCAAGGAACGGGAAAACTGTTTTTT
CASSQGQGTGKLFF
>TRBJ2-1|TRBV10-3|.|TRBD2
TGTGCCATCAGCCAACTAGCGGAAAGGTACAATGAGCAGTTCTTC
CAISQLAERYNEQFF
>TRBJ2-1|TRBV5-1|.|.
TGCGCCAGCAGCTTGGCCCGGGTAGGTGAGCAGTTCTTC
CASSLARVGEQFF
>TRBJ2-7|TRBV9|.|TRBD1
TGTGCCAGCAGCAGGACAGGGGGTAACTACGAGCAGTACTTC
CASSRTGGNYEQYF
>TRBJ1-1|TRBV21-1|.|.
TGTGCCAGCAGCCCACTCCGTCGGGGGCGGAACACTGAAGCTTTCTTT
CASSPLRRGRNTEAFF
>TRBJ2-7|TRBV9|once|.
TGTGCCAGCAGCGTAGGAGGGTCGAGCTCCTACGAGCAGTACTTC
CASSVGGSSSYEQYF
>TRBJ2-6|TRBV29-1|.|.
TGCAGCGTTGGCCACAGGACTTCTGGGGCCAACGTCCTGACTTTC
CSVGHRTSGANVLTF
>TRBJ2-7|TRBV5-1|.|TRBD1
TGCGCCAGCAGCCACTCCGGGACAGTCTACGAGCAGTACTTC
CASSHSGTVYEQYF
>TRBJ1-3|TRBV27|.|.
TGTGCCAGCAGTTTAACAGCCCCCTCTGGAAACACCATATATTTT
CASSLTAPSGNTIYF
>TRBJ2-7|TRBV10-3|.|.
TGTGCCATCAGTGCCGGGACCCGGAGCTCCTACGAGCAGTACTTC
CAISAGTRSSYEQYF
>TRBJ2-2|TRBV29-1|once|.
TGCAGCGTTGAAGATCGATTAGGGAACACCGGGGAGCTGTTTTTT
CSVEDRLGNTGELFF
>TRBJ2-7|TRBV15|.|.
TGTGCCACCAGCAGAGATCTCAGCGTATCCTACGAGCAGTACTTC
CATSRDLSVSYEQYF
>TRBJ2-5|TRBV15|.|.
TGTGCCACCAGCAGAGACAGGGGCCAAGAGACCCAGTACTTC
CATSRDRGQETQYF
>TRBJ2-2|TRBV5-8|.|.
TGTGCCAGCAGGGTAGACCGGGCCGCTACCGTGAACACCGGGGAGCTGTTTTTT
CASRVDRAATVNTGELFF
>TRBJ1-2|TRBV5-4|.|.
TGTGCCAGCAGCTTGGCTCGGGACCATGGCTACACCTTC
CASSLARDHGYTF
>TRBJ2-7|TRBV5-1|.|.
TGCGCCAGCAGCTTGGGGGGGCGCGTCTCCTACGAGCAGTACTTC
CASSLGGRVSYEQYF
>TRBJ1-1|TRBV5-1|.|.
TGCGCCAGCAGTACCGCAGGGAATAGCGATAGGGGAGCTTTCTTT
CASSTAGNSDRGAFF
>TRBJ2-2|TRBV4-1|.|.
TGCGCCAGCAGCCCAAACGTCGGAGTGGGGACCGGGGAGCTGTTTTTT
CASSPNVGVGTGELFF
>TRBJ1-5|TRBV19|.|TRBD1
TGTGCCAGTAGTACCCGACTAACACAGGGGCATATGAGCAATCAGCCCCAGCATTTT
CASSTRLTQGHMSNQPQHF
>TRBJ2-7|TRBV6-5|once|.
TGTGCCAGCAGTAGGGATGTTTCGGATCCCGAGCAGTACTTC
CASSRDVSDPEQYF
>TRBJ1-1|TRBV5-4|.|TRBD1
TGTGCCAGCAGTTTTTCGACAGGGTTGAACACTGAAGCTTTCTTT
CASSFSTGLNTEAFF
>TRBJ2-2|TRBV2|.|.
TGTGCCAGCAGCGGGGGATTCAACACCGGGGAGCTGTTTTTT
CASSGGFNTGELFF
>TRBJ1-2|TRBV3-1/TRBV3-2|once|TRBD1
TGTGCCAGCAGCATCCGGGACAGGGGACGAGAAAGACCGAGCTACACCTTC
CASSIRDRGRERPSYTF
>TRBJ1-1|TRBV6-1|few|.
TGTGCCAGCAGTGAACGGGCTAGGACTGAAGCTTTCTTT
CASSERARTEAFF
>TRBJ2-5|TRBV6-5|.|TRBD1
TGTGCCAGCAGTTACCGACAGGGGCGGACGGAGACCCAGTACTTC
CASSYRQGRTETQYF
>TRBJ2-2|TRBV6-5|once|.
TGTGCCAGCAGAATTGTGTTAGGCACCGGGGAGCTGTTTTTT
CASRIVLGTGELFF
>TRBJ1-2|TRBV6-4|.|.
TGTGCCAGCAGCCCCGCGGCTACTAACTATGGCTACACCTTC
CASSPAATNYGYTF
>TRBJ2-1|TRBV7-9|.|.
TGTGCCAGCAGCTTAACCTCCAATGAGCAGTTCTTC
CASSLTSNEQFF
>TRBJ1-5|TRBV19|.|.
TGTGCCAGTACCCTAACTAAGGGTTATGGTCAGCCCCAGCATTTT
CASTLTKGYGQPQHF
>TRBJ1-4|TRBV4-1|.|.
TGCGCCAGCAGCCAAGGCCCGGTCTCGGCTAATGAAAAACTGTTTTTT
CASSQGPVSANEKLFF
>TRBJ1-1|TRBV1|.|.
TGCACCAGCAGCCAAGATGACCGAGGACAGGCCGTCGGAGCTTTCTTT
CTSSQDDRGQAVGAFF
>TRBJ2-7|TRBV11-2|.|.
TGTGCCAGCACCCGGGCTGTCGGGACCTACGAGCAGTACTTC
CASTRAVGTYEQYF
>TRBJ2-2|TRBV7-9|few|TRBD1
TGTGCCAGCAGCTTCATACAGGGGGCGAACACCGGGGAGCTGTTTTTT
CASSFIQGANTGELFF
>TRBJ2-7|TRBV6-5|.|TRBD2
TGTGCCAGCAGTTACTCGGCGGGAGGTTCCTACGAGCAGTACTTC
CASSYSAGGSYEQYF
>TRBJ1-1|TRBV10-3|few|.
TGTGCCATCAGTGAGGCTGGGACTGGCAAGCGCACTGAAGCTTTCTTT
CAISEAGTGKRTEAFF
>TRBJ1-3|TRBV6-5|once|.
TGTGCCAGCATCCCCGTCTCAGGAAACACCATATATTTT
CASIPVSGNTIYF
>TRBJ2-7|TRBV5-4|.|TRBD1
TGTGCCAGCAGCCGGGCAGGGGGCTCCTACGAGCAGTACTTC
CASSRAGGSYEQYF
>TRBJ1-4|TRBV7-6|.|TRBD1
TGTGCCAGCAGCTTATCCCTGAGGACAGGGGGCTTGGAAAATGAAAAACTGTTTTTT
CASSLSLRTGGLENEKLFF
>TRBJ2-3|TRBV19|.|TRBD2
TGTGCCAGTAGTTCGGGCGGGAGGGACACAGATACGCAGTATTTT
CASSSGGRDTDTQYF
>TRBJ2-5|TRBV5-1|.|.
TGCGCCAGCAGCCCGCAGGGTACAGAGACCCAGTACTTC
CASSPQGTETQYF
>TRBJ1-4|TRBV7-8|once|.
TGTGCCAGCAGCTTAGTGGTAGCCCGAACAACTAATGAAAAACTGTTTTTT
CASSLVVARTTNEKLFF
>TRBJ2-1|TRBV24-1|.|TRBD2
TGTGCCACCAGCGGGAGGAGTGAGCAGTTCTTC
CATSGRSEQFF
>TRBJ2-1|TRBV5-1|.|TRBD1
TGCGCCAGCAGCGTCGGACAGGGCCTCAATGAGCAGTTCTTC
CASSVGQGLNEQFF
>TRBJ2-1|TRBV11-3|once|TRBD2
TGTGCCAGCAGCCCGGGACTAGCGGGAGTAGGAGAGCAGTTCTTC
CASSPGLAGVGEQFF
>TRBJ1-2|TRBV11-2|.|TRBD1
TGTGCCAGCAGCACAAACAGGGGAGGCTACACCTTC
CASSTNRGGYTF
>TRBJ2-1|TRBV7-9|.|.
TGTGCCAGCAGCTTTAGAACTAACTATGAGCAGTTCTTC
CASSFRTNYEQFF
>TRBJ2-7|TRBV6-5|.|.
TGTGCCAGCAGTTATCGGGGGGCCTCCTACGAGCAGTACTTC
CASSYRGASYEQYF